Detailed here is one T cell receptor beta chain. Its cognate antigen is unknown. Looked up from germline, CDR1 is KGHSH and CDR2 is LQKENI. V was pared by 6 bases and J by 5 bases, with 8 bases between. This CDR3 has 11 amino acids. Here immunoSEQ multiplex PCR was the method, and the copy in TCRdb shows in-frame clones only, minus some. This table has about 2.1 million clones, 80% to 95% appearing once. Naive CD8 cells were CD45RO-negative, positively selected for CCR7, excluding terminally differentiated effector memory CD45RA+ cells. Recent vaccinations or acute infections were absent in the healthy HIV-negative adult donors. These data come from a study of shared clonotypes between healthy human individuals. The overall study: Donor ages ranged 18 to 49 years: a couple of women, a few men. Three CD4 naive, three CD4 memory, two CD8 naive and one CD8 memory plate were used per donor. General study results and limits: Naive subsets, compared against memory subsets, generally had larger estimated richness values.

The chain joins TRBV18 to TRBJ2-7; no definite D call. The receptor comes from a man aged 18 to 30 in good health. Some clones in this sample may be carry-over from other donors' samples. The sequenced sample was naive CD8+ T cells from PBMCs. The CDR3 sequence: CASSGSNEQYF. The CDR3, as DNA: TGTGCCAGCTCGGGAAGTAACGAGCAGTACTTC.